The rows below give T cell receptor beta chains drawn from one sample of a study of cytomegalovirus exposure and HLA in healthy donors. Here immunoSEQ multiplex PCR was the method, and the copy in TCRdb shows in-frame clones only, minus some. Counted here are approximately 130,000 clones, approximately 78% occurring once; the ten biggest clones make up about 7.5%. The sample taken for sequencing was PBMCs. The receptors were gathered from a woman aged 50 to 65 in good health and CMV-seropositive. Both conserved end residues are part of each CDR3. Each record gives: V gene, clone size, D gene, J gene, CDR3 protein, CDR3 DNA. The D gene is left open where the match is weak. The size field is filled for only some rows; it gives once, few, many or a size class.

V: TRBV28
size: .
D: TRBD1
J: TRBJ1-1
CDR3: CASDAGTGTRKAFF
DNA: TGTGCCAGCGATGCCGGGACAGGGACGCGGAAAGCTTTCTTT

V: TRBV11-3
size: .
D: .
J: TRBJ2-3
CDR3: CASSLGGKWDTQYF
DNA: TGTGCCAGCAGCTTAGGGGGCAAATGGGATACGCAGTATTTT

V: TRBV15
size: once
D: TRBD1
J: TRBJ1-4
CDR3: CATSREQGANEKLFF
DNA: TGTGCCACCAGCAGGGAACAGGGGGCTAATGAAAAACTGTTTTTT

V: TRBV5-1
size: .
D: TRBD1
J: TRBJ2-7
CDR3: CASSSNPGTGKSYEQYF
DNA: TGCGCCAGCAGCTCAAACCCCGGGACAGGGAAATCCTACGAGCAGTACTTC

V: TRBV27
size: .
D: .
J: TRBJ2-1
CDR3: CASSLSAAHPRQFF
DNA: TGTGCCAGCAGTTTGTCCGCGGCTCACCCCCGGCAGTTCTTC

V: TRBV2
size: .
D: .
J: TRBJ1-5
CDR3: CASRTDSNQPQHF
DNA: TGTGCCAGCAGGACAGATAGCAATCAGCCCCAGCATTTT

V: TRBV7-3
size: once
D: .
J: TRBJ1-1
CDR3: CASSLTRQQSNTEAFF
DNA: TGTGCCAGCAGCTTAACAAGACAGCAATCGAACACTGAAGCTTTCTTT

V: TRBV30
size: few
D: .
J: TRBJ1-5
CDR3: CAWTPSGSGGGNQPQHF
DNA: TGTGCCTGGACCCCTTCAGGTTCGGGGGGCGGCAATCAGCCCCAGCATTTT

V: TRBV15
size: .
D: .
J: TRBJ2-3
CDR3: CATSSLQAGGNTDTQYF
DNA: TGTGCCACCAGCAGCCTCCAGGCCGGGGGTAACACAGATACGCAGTATTTT

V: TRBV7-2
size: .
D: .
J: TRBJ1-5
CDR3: CASSLDINQPQHF
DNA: TGTGCCAGCAGCTTAGACATCAATCAGCCCCAGCATTTT

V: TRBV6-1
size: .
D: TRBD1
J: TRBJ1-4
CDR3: CASSTGTGDEKLFF
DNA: TGTGCCAGCAGTACCGGGACAGGGGATGAAAAACTGTTTTTT

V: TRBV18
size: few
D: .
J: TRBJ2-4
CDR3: CASSPLEGIQYF
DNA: TGTGCCAGCTCACCGCTTGAGGGCATTCAGTACTTC

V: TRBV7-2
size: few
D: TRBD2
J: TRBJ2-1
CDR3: CASSLLAGVYNEQFF
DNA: TGTGCCAGCAGCTTACTAGCGGGAGTATACAATGAGCAGTTCTTC

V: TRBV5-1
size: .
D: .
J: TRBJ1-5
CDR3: CASSLGSQGQPQHF
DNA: TGCGCCAGCAGCTTGGGTTCCCAGGGACAGCCCCAGCATTTT

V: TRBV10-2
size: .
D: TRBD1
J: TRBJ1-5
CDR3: CASSESTGGNQPQHF
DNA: TGCGCCAGCAGTGAGTCCACAGGGGGCAATCAGCCCCAGCATTTT

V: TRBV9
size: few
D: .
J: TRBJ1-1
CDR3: CASSGGGDITEAFF
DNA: TGTGCCAGCAGCGGGGGGGGAGATATCACTGAAGCTTTCTTT

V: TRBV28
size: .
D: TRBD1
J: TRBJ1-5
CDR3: CASSPGGYSNQPQHF
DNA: TGTGCCAGCAGTCCAGGGGGATATAGCAATCAGCCCCAGCATTTT

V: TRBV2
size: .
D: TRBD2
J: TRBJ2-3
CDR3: CASSEGRTSGRRDTQYF
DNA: TGTGCCAGCAGTGAAGGAAGGACTAGCGGGAGAAGAGATACGCAGTATTTT

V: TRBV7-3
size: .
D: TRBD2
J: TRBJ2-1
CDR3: CASSSGGALGNEQFF
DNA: TGTGCCAGCAGCTCGGGGGGGGCCTTGGGAAATGAGCAGTTCTTC

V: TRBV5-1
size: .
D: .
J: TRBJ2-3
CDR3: CASSLERPSTDTQYF
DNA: TGCGCCAGCAGCTTGGAGAGGCCTAGCACAGATACGCAGTATTTT

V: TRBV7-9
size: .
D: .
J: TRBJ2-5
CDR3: CASSLRAFDQETQYF
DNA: TGTGCCAGCAGCTTAAGAGCGTTCGATCAAGAGACCCAGTACTTC

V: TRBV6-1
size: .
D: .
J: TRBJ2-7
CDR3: CASSEAGPLYEQYF
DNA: TGTGCCAGCAGTGAGGCGGGGCCCCTCTACGAGCAGTACTTC

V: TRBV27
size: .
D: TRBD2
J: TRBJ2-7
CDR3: CASSYLAGAYEQYF
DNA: TGTGCCAGCAGTTATTTAGCGGGAGCGTACGAGCAGTACTTC

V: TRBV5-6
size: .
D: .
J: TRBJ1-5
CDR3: CASSLAGNQPQHF
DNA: TGTGCCAGCAGCTTAGCAGGGAATCAGCCCCAGCATTTT